The next 22 T cell receptor beta chains were all read from a single sample in a study of blood T cell repertoires in COVID-19. Repertoires were generated with immunoSEQ multiplex PCR, while TCRdb's copy carries only in-frame clones and drops some. The sample holds 150,000 to 200,000 clones, about four fifths seen once. Sample: PBMCs or T cells enriched from blood (not recorded which). Every receptor here comes from a woman aged 55-69 years who had recovered from COVID-19.

This clone appeared a few times. V usage is TRBV5-4 and J usage is TRBJ1-2; 9 bases map to TRBD1. This CDR3 has 14 amino acids. CDR1 and CDR2 from the germline V gene are SGHNT and YYREEE (reference sequence). V lost 5 bases to trimming and J lost 7 bases; unmatched junction nucleotides: 9. The CDR3 protein is CASSSTGTGFGYTF. CDR3 in DNA: TGTGCCAGCAGTTCGACCGGGACAGGGTTTGGCTACACCTTC.

This chain uses TRBV6-5 with TRBJ1-1; the match to TRBD1 covers 7 bases. Germline CDR1 reads MNHEY; CDR2 reads SVGAGI. This CDR3 has 15 residues. V gave up 3 bases and J gave up 6 bases; unmatched junction bases: 10. Written as DNA, the CDR3 is TGTGCCAGCAGTTATCTAGGGGGCCTGGTCTCTGAAGCTTTCTTT. It codes for CASSYLGGLVSEAFF.

The genes are TRBV3-1 (or the pseudogene TRBV3-2) and TRBJ1-2; 9 nucleotides agree with TRBD1. The CDR3 runs to 15 residues. With V trimmed by 0 bases and J by 6 bases, 5 bases remained unmatched. In germline, CDR1 is LGHDT, CDR2 YNNKEL (reference sequence). CDR3 in amino acids: CASSQDLTGGDGYTF. The DNA for the CDR3 is TGTGCCAGCAGCCAAGATTTGACAGGGGGAGATGGCTACACCTTC.

V usage is TRBV6-5 and J usage is TRBJ2-1; TRBD2 might be the D (6 bases). CDR3 size: 15 residues. Germline V lookup: CDR1 MNHEY, CDR2 SVGAGI. The V and J ends lost 0 bases and 1 base respectively, with 7 bases between them. This chain's CDR3 is CASSYSRESYNEQFF. CDR3 bases: TGTGCCAGCAGTTACTCTCGGGAGTCCTACAATGAGCAGTTCTTC.

The V and J genes are TRBV9 and TRBJ1-2; D perhaps matches TRBD1 (6 bases). V lost 0 bases to trimming and J lost 5 bases, with 20 bases between them. The CDR3 has 17 residues. Germline V gene sequence: CDR1 SGDLS, CDR2 YYNGEE. CDR3 DNA: TGTGCCAGCAGCGTAGATTTTCGAGTAGGGCAGGGGTATGGCTACACCTTC. Protein product: CASSVDFRVGQGYGYTF.

The CDR3 DNA reads TGTGCCAGCAGCTTGAGCGGAACAGGGGGGTATGGCTACACCTTC. Translation: CASSLSGTGGYGYTF. The chain has TRBV5-8 and TRBJ1-2; 8 bases map to TRBD1. V shed 1 base, J shed 5 bases, and the junction held 7 bases outside the gene matches. In germline, CDR1 is SGHTS, CDR2 YDEGEE. The CDR3 has 15 amino acids. The full variable domain, with the rest looked up from reference TRBV5-8 and TRBJ1-2, is EAGVTQSPTHLIKTRGQQATLRCSPISGHTSVYWYQQALGLGLQFLLWYDEGEERNRGNFPPRFSGRQFPNYSSELNVNALELEDSALYLCASSLSGTGGYGYTFGSGTRLTVV.

This chain joins TRBV27 and TRBJ2-5; 8 nucleotides align to TRBD2. From germline, CDR1 is MNHEY and CDR2 SMNVEV (reference sequence). The CDR3 is 16 residues long. With 2 bases clipped from V and 3 bases from J, the junction kept 8 bases outside the gene matches. The CDR3 DNA reads TGTGCCAGCAGTTTACTCGGGACTAGAGGGGAAGAGACCCAGTACTTC. It codes for CASSLLGTRGEETQYF.

The rearrangement uses TRBV2 and TRBJ2-5; the D gene is possibly TRBD2 (6 bases). This CDR3 comprises 14 residues. Trimming shortened V by 10 bases and J by 1 base, and 16 bases separated the two germline ends. Germline V gene sequence: CDR1 SNHLY, CDR2 FYNNEI. The CDR3 DNA is TGTGCCACCAAGGCCCTGACTAGCCAAGAGACCCAGTACTTC. Amino acid sequence: CATKALTSQETQYF.

The rearrangement links TRBV6-5 to TRBJ2-7; 8 bases fit TRBD1. Germline V gene data show CDR1 as MNHEY and CDR2 as SVGAGI. The ends lost 6 bases at V and 1 base at J; junction bases unmatched: 5. This CDR3 is built from 14 residues. CDR3: CASSADRVSYEQYF. In nucleotides, the CDR3 is TGTGCCAGCAGCGCGGACAGGGTATCCTACGAGCAGTACTTC.

This chain's CDR3 is CAWRGNAGYGYTF. The CDR3 bases are TGTGCCTGGAGAGGCAACGCCGGGTACGGCTACACCTTC. The chain employs TRBV30 and TRBJ1-2; D is unclear. CDR1 is GTSNPN and CDR2 is SVGIG in the germline V gene (reference sequence). V was cut by 3 bases and J by 8 bases, with 16 bases left in between. The CDR3 is made up of 13 amino acids.

The chain is built from TRBV27 and TRBJ2-7, with TRBD2 matching over 8 bases. This CDR3 comprises 14 residues. The germline V gene has CDR1 MNHEY and CDR2 SMNVEV (reference sequence). The junction had 7 bases not matched to a gene; V was cut back by 4 bases and J by 5 bases. The CDR3 protein is CASSSTGTRNEQYF. Written as DNA, the CDR3 is TGTGCCAGCAGTTCCACCGGGACTAGGAACGAGCAGTACTTC.

The CDR3 reads CASRFGGNYGYTF. Here the CDR3 DNA reads TGTGCCAGCAGGTTTGGAGGAAACTATGGCTACACCTTC. The rearrangement joins TRBV28 to TRBJ1-2; D is unclear. The CDR3 is 13 residues long. Germline values: CDR1 MDHEN, CDR2 SYDVKM. The germline V and J ends were trimmed by 6 bases and 2 bases, with 10 bases remaining between them.

In its sample, this clone was seen many times. The same CDR3 can be traced to other DNA sequences in this sample. The chain has TRBV3-1 (or the pseudogene TRBV3-2) and TRBJ1-5; no definite D call. Germline V lookup: CDR1 LGHDT, CDR2 YNNKEL (reference sequence). Trimming removed 0 bases from V and 7 bases from J, with 7 bases in between. The CDR3 covers 13 residues. The chain's CDR3 is CASSQDLSQPQHF. The CDR3 DNA follows: TGTGCCAGCAGCCAAGATCTTAGCCAGCCCCAGCATTTT.

The genes are TRBV4-1 and TRBJ2-7; D unclear. CDR1 and CDR2 (germline): MGHRA, YSYEKL. This CDR3 spans 12 amino acids. V was cut by 0 bases and J by 10 bases, with 10 bases left in between. The CDR3 here is CASSQDLAVQYF. The CDR3 bases are TGCGCCAGCAGCCAAGATCTGGCGGTACAGTACTTC.

The genes are TRBV18 and TRBJ1-3; D not certain. The CDR3 has 17 residues. The V and J ends lost 5 bases and 0 bases respectively, with 17 bases between them. Germline lookup yields CDR1 KGHSH and CDR2 LQKENI. CDR3 sequence: CASSSRVGVASGNTIYF. The CDR3 DNA is TGTGCCAGCTCATCCCGAGTTGGTGTTGCCTCTGGAAACACCATATATTTT. The variable domain in full, completed from reference TRBV18 and TRBJ1-3, reads NAGVMQNPRHLVRRRGQEARLRCSPMKGHSHVYWYRQLPEEGLKFMVYLQKENIIDESGMPKERFSAEFPKEGPSILRIQQVVRGDSAAYFCASSSRVGVASGNTIYFGEGSWLTVV.

V is TRBV3-1 (or the pseudogene TRBV3-2) and J is TRBJ2-3, with a tentative D call TRBD2 (5 bases). The CDR3 length is 14 residues. V was trimmed by 6 bases and J by 6 bases, leaving 16 bases between them. Germline assignment: CDR1 LGHDT and CDR2 YNNKEL (reference sequence). This CDR3 reads CASSRTSLVDTQYF. In nucleotides, the CDR3 is TGTGCCAGCAGTCGTACTAGTCTGGTTGATACGCAGTATTTT.

This clone was picked up a small number of times. The chain joins TRBV7-8 to TRBJ1-5; D gene ambiguous. Per the germline V gene, CDR1 is SGHVS and CDR2 is FQNEAQ. Between the trimmed V and J ends, which lost 2 bases and 0 bases, there was a span of 14 bases. The CDR3 extends over 17 amino acids. In nucleotides, the CDR3 is TGTGCCAGCAGCTTACGTAGTTCCGTTTATAGCAATCAGCCCCAGCATTTT. Its protein product is CASSLRSSVYSNQPQHF.

The genes are TRBV6-2 or TRBV6-3 and TRBJ2-7; D might be TRBD1 (6 bases). V lost 2 bases, J lost 5 bases, and 16 bases lay in between. Germline assignment: CDR1 MNHEY and CDR2 SVGEGT. This CDR3 has 15 amino acids. The DNA of the CDR3 is TGTGCCAGCAGTTACCAGTGGGGGCTTCCCCACGAGCAGTACTTC. Its translation is CASSYQWGLPHEQYF.

CDR3 sequence: CASTPEGEKLFF. DNA for the CDR3: TGTGCCAGCACCCCCGAGGGAGAAAAACTGTTTTTT. The rearrangement uses TRBV5-6 and TRBJ1-4; D not resolved. This CDR3 is 12 amino acids long. Germline lookup yields CDR1 SGHDT and CDR2 YYEEEE. V lost 6 bases and J 8 bases, leaving 11 bases between the germline ends. Variable domain in full (rest from reference TRBV5-6 and TRBJ1-4): DAGVTQSPTHLIKTRGQQVTLRCSPKSGHDTVSWYQQALGQGPQFIFQYYEEEERQRGNFPDRFSGHQFPNYSSELNVNALLLGDSALYLCASTPEGEKLFFGSGTQLSVL.

The chain couples TRBV19 to TRBJ2-1; 9 bases align to TRBD1. This CDR3 comprises 17 residues. With V trimmed by 3 bases and J by 6 bases, 12 bases remained unmatched. The germline gives CDR1 LNHDA, CDR2 SQIVND (reference sequence). The CDR3 DNA sequence: TGTGCCAGTAGTATTGGTGGGACAGGGTCTAAAGTCAATGAGCAGTTCTTC. It is translated as CASSIGGTGSKVNEQFF.

The chain uses TRBV29-1 and TRBJ2-2; no clear D. Germline CDR1 is SQVTM and CDR2 is ANQGSEA. The CDR3 totals 12 residues. With 3 bases removed from V and 1 base from J, the gap between germline ends came to 3 bases. CDR3 in amino acids: CSVERNTGELFF. CDR3 bases: TGCAGCGTTGAGAGGAACACCGGGGAGCTGTTTTTT.

Only one count was recorded for this clone. The V and J genes are TRBV5-4 and TRBJ2-2, with TRBD2 identical over 12 bases. CDR1 SGHNT and CDR2 YYREEE come from the germline V gene (reference sequence). The CDR3 loop spans 17 amino acids. V lost 3 bases, J lost 4 bases, and 7 bases stayed unmatched. For the CDR3, the DNA is TGTGCCAGCAGCTCTCTAGCGGGGGGGCAAGGCACCGGGGAGCTGTTTTTT. This translates into CASSSLAGGQGTGELFF.